A single sample gave rise to the 12 T cell receptor beta chains below, sequenced in a study of blood T cells in healthy people across ages. Next came a second PCR, run for roughly 6 to 11 cycles, which used a sample-barcoded 5' primer along with a J-beta primer mix. TCRdb re-called the 5' RACE reads with MiXCR, one entry per CDR3 protein. The sample has 1 million to 1.2 million distinct CDR3 sequences, less than 45% seen once. Material: blood. Receptors originate from a young man in good health.

A note on this clonotype: The junction and the germline gene differ at one end; a read error may be behind it. The gene calls are TRBV4-1 and TRBJ2-3, with D possibly matching TRBD2 (7 bases). The CDR3 runs to 15 residues. Germline lookup yields CDR1 MGHRA and CDR2 YSYEKL. The CDR3 coding sequence is TGCGCCGGCAGCCAAACGGGGGGCCGCACAGATACGCAGTATTTT. It yields the protein CAGSQTGGRTDTQYF.

This clonotype was detected ten times or more. This sequence joins TRBV10-3 and TRBJ1-2; D is unresolved. The CDR3 contains 19 residues. Germline V gene sequence: CDR1 ENHRY, CDR2 SYGVKD. Trimming shortened V by 3 bases and J by 4 bases, and 27 bases separated the two germline ends. The CDR3 nucleotides read TGTGCCATCAGTGACCCCCATGAGGAGGCGCAAGGTTTAATCTATGGCTACACCTTC. This encodes CAISDPHEEAQGLIYGYTF.

This sequence joins TRBV4-3 and TRBJ2-7, with 7 bases aligning to TRBD1. Germline V CDR1 and CDR2: LGHNA, YSLEER. The CDR3 is 18 residues long. Losses at the gene ends were 5 bases for V and 0 bases for J; bases not matched to a gene: 16. CDR3 nucleotide sequence: TGCGCCAGCAGCTTGCACGGGACAGCGAGATTGAGCTCCTACGAGCAGTACTTC. Translated, it gives CASSLHGTARLSSYEQYF.

This clonotype has at least ten counts. The gene calls are TRBV20-1 and TRBJ1-2; D gene uncertain. This CDR3 contains 13 residues. Germline lookup yields CDR1 DFQATT and CDR2 SNEGSKA (reference sequence). V shed 6 bases and J shed 6 bases, with 17 bases lying between them. This CDR3 reads CSAAVRIGNGYTF. In DNA form, the CDR3 reads TGCAGTGCCGCTGTCCGGATAGGGAATGGCTACACCTTC.

This clonotype was detected ten times or more. The rearrangement links TRBV29-1 to TRBJ2-5; 9 positions match TRBD2. The CDR3 has 14 residues. Per the germline V gene, CDR1 is SQVTM and CDR2 is ANQGSEA. V lost 5 bases, J lost 11 bases, and 15 bases stayed unmatched. In DNA form, the CDR3 reads TGCAGCGTTCTCCTAGCGGGGCCCTTTGAGGAGCAGTACTTC. Protein product: CSVLLAGPFEEQYF. Variable domain in full (rest from reference TRBV29-1 and TRBJ2-5): SAVISQKPSRDICQRGTSLTIQCQVDSQVTMMFWYRQQPGQSLTLIATANQGSEATYESGFVIDKFPISRPNLTFSTLTVSNMSPEDSSIYLCSVLLAGPFEEQYFGPGTRLLVL.

In regard to this clonotype: Just one base apart from a much larger clone, this may be a read error. The V and J genes are TRBV29-1 and TRBJ2-5; weak D call: TRBD1 (6 bases). The J call is doubtful: the DNA matches TRBJ2-1 better. Germline values: CDR1 SQVTM, CDR2 ANQGSEA. The length of the CDR3 is 13 residues. The CDR3 sequence is CSVETGQQETQFF. The CDR3, as DNA: TGCAGCGTTGAGACAGGACAACAAGAGACCCAGTTCTTC.

As concerns this clonotype: Compared with germline, one end of the junction differs, possibly owing to a read error. The CDR3 nucleotides are TGTTCCAGCAGCTTTCTTGGACTAGATCGGCGGAACACAGATACGCAGTATTTT. It translates to CSSSFLGLDRRNTDTQYF. V and J are TRBV7-2 and TRBJ2-3; 7 bases are a match to TRBD2. CDR3 length: 18 residues. Germline CDR1 and CDR2: SGHTA and FQGNSA. Complete variable domain (other parts from reference TRBV7-2 and TRBJ2-3): GAGVSQSPSNKVTEKGKDVELRCDPISGHTALYWYRQSLGQGLEFLIYFQGNSAPDKSGLPSDRFSAERTGGSVSTLTIQRTQQEDSAVYLCSSSFLGLDRRNTDTQYFGPGTRLTVL.

V usage is TRBV3-1 and J usage is TRBJ1-2, with a weak D call TRBD1 (6 bases). This CDR3 is 15 amino acids long. The V gene lost 1 base and the J gene lost 4 bases, with 13 bases spanning the gap. The germline V gene encodes CDR1 LGHDT and CDR2 YNNKEL (reference sequence). This CDR3 is CASSQGAGDVYGYTF. The CDR3 DNA is TGTGCCAGCAGCCAAGGGGCAGGGGACGTCTATGGCTACACCTTC.

The CDR3 DNA follows: TGTGCCAGCAGCTTAGGGCCACGGTCAAATTCACCCCTCCACTTT. Translation gives CASSLGPRSNSPLHF. The rearrangement links TRBV7-9 to TRBJ1-6; unclear D gene. Trimming shortened V by 1 base and J by 7 bases, and 11 bases separated the two germline ends. This CDR3 has 15 residues. Germline V CDR1 and CDR2: SEHNR, FQNEAQ (reference sequence).

The V gene is TRBV12-3 or TRBV12-4, the J gene TRBJ2-1, with D possibly being TRBD1 or TRBD2 (6 bases each). V lost 7 bases to trimming and J lost 5 bases, with 21 bases between them. The CDR3 loop spans 16 amino acids. CDR3 nucleotide sequence: TGTGCCAGCACTCCCCGTCCGGGGGCAGAGGACAATGAGCAGTTCTTC. Amino acid sequence: CASTPRPGAEDNEQFF.

A note on this clonotype: Germline is not matched at one junction end, which may reflect a read error. The chain combines TRBV5-1 with TRBJ2-3, with D hard to call. CDR1 and CDR2 (germline): SGHRS, YFSETQ. This CDR3 has 12 residues. CDR3 amino acids: CAGSWSTDTQYF. DNA of the CDR3: TGCGCCGGCAGCTGGAGCACAGATACGCAGTATTTT.

Worth noting for this clonotype: The germline gene is not matched at one end of the junction; a read error may be the cause. V gene TRBV20-1 combines with J gene TRBJ1-1; the D is unclear. The germline CDR1 and CDR2 sequences are DFQATT and SNEGSKA (reference sequence). The CDR3 spans 13 residues. The CDR3 DNA follows: TGCGGTGCTAGTTGGGTTGTGAACACTGAAGCTTTCTTT. Its translation: CGASWVVNTEAFF.